There are many counts of the clone carrying this T cell receptor (beta chain). This entry is derived from a study of low-dose radiotherapy and immunotherapy resistance in tumors. On the study more broadly: Cohort 1 got 0.5 Gy per fraction every 2 weeks, 6.5 Gy in total.

The germline V gene encodes CDR1 SGHRS and CDR2 YFSETQ. Trimming at V came to 4 bases and at J to 6 bases, leaving 7 bases not matched to a gene. This CDR3 region has 14 residues. TRAV- and TRBV-specific primers were used for first-strand cDNA, which covered alpha and beta chains. Using a constant-region primer together with a V-primer adapter, TCRs were subjected to around 20 PCR cycles of amplification. MiXCR was run by TCRdb on the reads, yielding one entry per CDR3 protein. The repertoire holds more than 70,000 distinct CDR3 sequences, with 31% as singletons. Time point here: before trial treatment. The therapy administered to donors comprised nivolumab, ipilimumab, aspirin, low-dose cyclophosphamide and low-dose radiotherapy.

The chain combines TRBV5-1 with TRBJ2-1; 7 bases line up with TRBD2. This TCR was sampled from a female donor with ovarian cancer. The specimen was PBMCs, collected before treatment. CDR3 region: CASSRGGAGNEQFF. CDR3 nucleotide sequence: TGCGCCAGCAGCCGCGGGGGAGCGGGCAATGAGCAGTTCTTC.